The 4 T cell receptor beta chains given below trace back to one sample, sequenced in a study of blood T cell repertoires in COVID-19. Produced via immunoSEQ multiplex PCR; TCRdb's table is partial and in-frame only. The sample lists fewer than 45,000 clones; about 80% were seen once. The sample taken for sequencing was peripheral blood. These receptors were obtained from a human donor in a cohort sampled during active COVID-19.

The V gene is TRBV14, the J gene TRBJ2-3, with 13 positions matching TRBD2. V dropped 4 bases and J dropped 3; count of bases not matched to a gene: 1. CDR3 length: 15 residues. Germline loops: CDR1 SGHDN, CDR2 FVKESK. The CDR3 DNA is TGTGCCAGCAGCCCGACTAGCGGGAGGACAGATACGCAGTATTTT. Amino acids: CASSPTSGRTDTQYF.

V is TRBV19 and J is TRBJ2-5, with D uncertain. The length of the CDR3 is 14 residues. Looked up from germline, CDR1 is LNHDA and CDR2 is SQIVND (reference sequence). V lost 7 bases to trimming and J lost 3 bases, with 15 bases between them. The DNA of the CDR3 is TGTGCCAGTAATATGCAGGTTGACGAAGAGACCCAGTACTTC. Translated, it gives CASNMQVDEETQYF.

The rearrangement uses TRBV7-2 and TRBJ2-3, with D possibly being TRBD1 (6 bases). The CDR3 runs 15 residues. V was clipped by 5 bases and J by 0 bases, with 12 bases between them. CDR1 SGHTA and CDR2 FQGNSA come from the germline V gene. CDR3 nucleotides: TGTGCCAGCAGCCCGCAGGGGTCCAGCACAGATACGCAGTATTTT. It yields the protein CASSPQGSSTDTQYF.

V usage is TRBV7-9 and J usage is TRBJ1-1; D is uncertain. CDR1 SEHNR and CDR2 FQNEAQ come from the germline V gene (reference sequence). Trimming removed 7 bases from V and 0 bases from J, with 12 bases in between. The CDR3 totals 14 residues. CDR3 region: CASTRAGMNTEAFF. The CDR3, as DNA: TGTGCCAGCACTAGAGCGGGGATGAACACTGAAGCTTTCTTT.